One sample yielded the 23 T cell receptor beta chains listed below, sequenced in a study of CD8 T cells in Susac syndrome. Random hexamers were used to reverse transcribe roughly 0.45 to 1 ug of RNA. Each CDR3 protein gets one entry after TCRdb re-called the immunoSEQ multiplex PCR reads with MiXCR. The table lists about 250,000 distinct CDR3 sequences, about 94% of them singletons. The sequenced sample consisted of CD4+ T cells from PBMCs. The receptor source for this set is a human donor with multiple sclerosis.

This chain connects TRBV6-1 to TRBJ2-7, with D uncertain. This CDR3 contains 11 residues. The germline CDR1 and CDR2 sequences are MNHNS and SASEGT. Deletions cut 4 bases from V and 3 bases from J, with 4 bases between. CDR3 bases: TGTGCCAGCAGTGGATTCTACGAGCAGTACGTC. As protein: CASSGFYEQYV.

This chain connects TRBV6-5 to TRBJ2-5; 8 positions agree with TRBD2. CDR1 and CDR2 (germline): MNHEY, SVGAGI. There are 16 residues in the CDR3. After removal of 0 bases from V and 6 bases from J, the junction contained 9 bases not matched to a gene. CDR3 in DNA: TGTGCCAGCAGTTACTCGTCGGGGGGGTCCCGTAAGACCCAGTACTTC. It translates to CASSYSSGGSRKTQYF.

V gene TRBV6-5 combines with J gene TRBJ1-2; no definite D call. CDR1 and CDR2 from the germline V gene are MNHEY and SVGAGI. The V and J ends lost 4 bases and 4 bases respectively, with 16 bases between them. The CDR3 spans 15 residues. The CDR3 sequence: CASSSVGVPLYGYTF. CDR3 DNA: TGTGCCAGCAGTTCAGTCGGGGTTCCCCTCTATGGCTACACCTTC.

This chain uses TRBV10-3 with TRBJ1-2; 7 nucleotides match TRBD1. Trimming removed 10 bases from V and 6 bases from J; junction bases left unmatched: 8. In germline, CDR1 is ENHRY, CDR2 SYGVKD. The CDR3 length is 12 residues. CDR3: CATRDRLDGYTF. DNA of the CDR3: TGTGCCACCCGGGACAGACTCGATGGCTACACCTTC.

This clonotype has only one observation. The V and J genes are TRBV5-6 and TRBJ1-2; no definite D call. V was clipped by 10 bases and J by 8 bases, with 24 bases between them. Germline-derived CDR1 and CDR2 are SGHDT and YYEEEE. The CDR3 spans 14 residues. The CDR3 reads CADPVAGYSAGYTF. CDR3 nucleotide sequence: TGTGCCGACCCTGTGGCGGGATATTCTGCCGGCTACACCTTC.

CDR3 sequence reads: CSARGEISNQPQHF. For the CDR3, the DNA is TGCAGTGCTAGAGGGGAGATTAGCAATCAGCCCCAGCATTTT. The chain is built from TRBV20-1 and TRBJ1-5; D unresolved. The CDR3 totals 14 residues. V lost 1 base and J 0 bases, leaving 7 bases between the germline ends. CDR1 is DFQATT, CDR2 SNEGSKA, per germline (reference sequence).

The rearrangement joins TRBV12-3 or TRBV12-4 to TRBJ1-1; D gene uncertain. Between the trimmed V and J ends, which lost 6 bases and 4 bases, there was a span of 12 bases. The CDR3 has 13 amino acids. The CDR3 sequence: CASSPGRATEAFF. Here the CDR3 DNA reads TGTGCCAGCAGCCCGGGGAGGGCCACTGAAGCTTTCTTT.

This clonotype is a singleton in its sample. The CDR3 loop is CSVDSGAFF. DNA for the CDR3: TGCAGCGTTGATTCGGGGGCTTTCTTT. The V call is TRBV29-1, the J call TRBJ1-1; D is unclear. The CDR3 length is 9 residues. The ends were cut back, 3 bases at V and 11 bases at J, with 7 bases in the middle. The V gene's germline CDR1 is SQVTM and CDR2 ANQGSEA.

CDR3: CSAPNSGGNYEQYF. The DNA of the CDR3 is TGCAGTGCTCCCAATAGCGGGGGGAACTACGAGCAGTACTTC. V usage is TRBV20-1 and J usage is TRBJ2-7; 10 bases map to TRBD2. The CDR3 is 14 residues long. Germline CDR1 DFQATT, CDR2 SNEGSKA (reference sequence). V trimming: 5 bases; J trimming: 3 bases; junction bases outside the gene matches: 7.

The rearrangement joins TRBV20-1 to TRBJ2-1, with TRBD1 identical over 8 bases. Germline V lookup: CDR1 DFQATT, CDR2 SNEGSKA (reference sequence). V dropped 7 bases and J dropped 8; count of bases not matched to a gene: 4. CDR3 length: 11 residues. CDR3 DNA: TGCAGTGGACAGGGGAGCGATGAGCAGTTCTTC. It yields the protein CSGQGSDEQFF.

The chain combines TRBV7-9 with TRBJ1-6; D not resolved. Deletions cut 2 bases from V and 0 bases from J, with 11 bases between. The CDR3 has 17 amino acids. The germline gives CDR1 SEHNR, CDR2 FQNEAQ (reference sequence). CDR3 DNA: TGTGCCAGCAGCTTAAGTAGTCGTGGCTCCTATAATTCACCCCTCCACTTT. Protein sequence: CASSLSSRGSYNSPLHF.

J is TRBJ2-3 and V is TRBV15, with TRBD2 identical over 8 bases. The CDR3 is 16 amino acids. Germline CDR1 reads LNHNV; CDR2 reads YYDKDF (reference sequence). The J segment lost 1 base and the V segment lost 1 base, leaving 4 bases of the junction unmatched. CDR3 residues: CATSRVSGRGTDTQYF. As DNA, the CDR3 is TGTGCCACCAGCAGAGTGAGCGGGAGAGGCACAGATACGCAGTATTTT.

The J gene is TRBJ2-6, the V gene TRBV12-3 or TRBV12-4, with D perhaps matching TRBD2 (5 bases). The CDR3 is 15 residues long. Trimming removed 3 bases at V and 5 bases at J, with 11 bases between. The CDR3 coding sequence is TGTGCCAGCAGTTTCGGGATCTCCCGGGCCAACGTCCTGACTTTC. Translation gives CASSFGISRANVLTF.

This chain links TRBV20-1 with TRBJ2-5; 7 bases match TRBD2. J lost 9 bases, V lost 0 bases, and 7 bases had no gene match. The CDR3 is made up of 13 amino acids. Germline-derived CDR1 and CDR2 are DFQATT and SNEGSKA (reference sequence). CDR3 region: CSARDLGGQAQYF. Written as DNA, the CDR3 is TGCAGTGCTAGAGATTTGGGAGGGCAGGCCCAGTACTTC.

Worth noting for this clonotype: The conserved phenylalanine or tryptophan normally closing the CDR3 is absent here, so this likely arose from a read error. This rearrangement joins TRBV7-3 to TRBJ2-3; D remains unclear. In germline, CDR1 is SGHTA, CDR2 FQGTGA. The CDR3 length is 13 residues. Between the trimmed V and J ends, which lost 5 bases and 0 bases, there was a span of 6 bases. The CDR3 spells CASSPSSTDTQYS. The CDR3 DNA sequence: TGTGCCAGCAGCCCCAGTAGCACAGATACGCAGTATTCT.

This chain connects TRBV10-3 to TRBJ1-1; tentatively, D is TRBD1 (5 bases). Germline V gene lookup returns CDR1 ENHRY and CDR2 SYGVKD. The V and J ends lost 7 bases and 1 base respectively, with 16 bases between them. This CDR3 has 15 amino acids. The CDR3 spells CAIMRIRDGNTEAFF. As DNA, the CDR3 is TGTGCCATCATGAGGATCCGGGACGGGAACACTGAAGCTTTCTTT.

This sequence joins TRBV20-1 and TRBJ2-7; 7 bases fit TRBD1. Germline V gene lookup returns CDR1 DFQATT and CDR2 SNEGSKA (reference sequence). The ends lost 7 bases at V and 0 bases at J; junction bases unmatched: 6. This CDR3 has 13 residues. CDR3 protein: CSVPGTVSYEQYF. The CDR3, as DNA: TGCAGTGTACCCGGGACAGTCTCCTACGAGCAGTACTTC.

The rearrangement joins TRBV27 to TRBJ1-6; no clear D gene. The V gene's germline CDR1 is MNHEY and CDR2 SMNVEV (reference sequence). This CDR3 region has 15 residues. Trimming stripped 5 bases from V and 7 bases from J, with 15 bases between. Written as DNA, the CDR3 is TGTGCCAGCAGTCCCAATATCATGGGGAATTCACCCCTCCACTTT. Amino acid sequence: CASSPNIMGNSPLHF.

The CDR3 reads CASSWTGASSYEQYF. In DNA form, the CDR3 reads TGCGCCAGCAGCTGGACAGGGGCCAGCTCCTACGAGCAGTACTTC. The chain is built from TRBV5-1 and TRBJ2-7; 9 bases match TRBD1. Germline V gene data show CDR1 as SGHRS and CDR2 as YFSETQ. Trimming removed 3 bases from V and 0 bases from J; junction bases left unmatched: 4. This CDR3 has 15 residues.

The V and J genes are TRBV19 and TRBJ1-1, with D possibly being TRBD1 (6 bases). CDR3 length: 15 residues. CDR1 and CDR2 from the germline V gene are LNHDA and SQIVND (reference sequence). Trimming pared 8 bases from V and 7 bases from J, leaving 23 bases between. The CDR3 is CASYQGPNTGGEAFF. Here the CDR3 DNA reads TGTGCCAGTTATCAGGGGCCCAACACGGGCGGTGAAGCTTTCTTT.

The chain carries TRBV6-5 and TRBJ1-5; the D gene is possibly TRBD1 (5 bases). There are 14 residues in the CDR3. V was trimmed by 5 bases and J by 5 bases, leaving 13 bases between them. Germline V gene lookup returns CDR1 MNHEY and CDR2 SVGAGI. In DNA form, the CDR3 reads TGTGCCAGCAGTCCCCGGGACGGCTATCAGCCCCAGCATTTT. It codes for CASSPRDGYQPQHF.

This chain joins TRBV20-1 and TRBJ2-1, with D perhaps TRBD2 (6 bases). V lost 1 base, J lost 7 bases, and 11 bases lay in between. The CDR3 runs 13 residues. Looked up from germline, CDR1 is DFQATT and CDR2 is SNEGSKA (reference sequence). The CDR3 region is CSARVTSRNEQFF. The CDR3 region has the DNA TGCAGTGCTAGAGTAACTAGCCGAAATGAGCAGTTCTTC.

The chain joins TRBV11-3 to TRBJ2-1; D possibly corresponds to TRBD1 (6 bases). Trimming pared 6 bases from V and 4 bases from J, leaving 13 bases between. This CDR3 has 14 amino acids. CDR1 and CDR2 (germline): SGHNT, YENEEA. The CDR3 spells CASSKGVVYNEQFF. The CDR3 nucleotides are TGTGCCAGCAGTAAGGGGGTAGTGTACAATGAGCAGTTCTTC. Complete variable domain (other parts from reference TRBV11-3 and TRBJ2-1): EAGVVQSPRYKIIEKKQPVAFWCNPISGHNTLYWYLQNLGQGPELLIRYENEEAVDDSQLPKDRFSAERLKGVDSTLKIQPAELGDSAVYLCASSKGVVYNEQFFGPGTRLTVL.